The clone carrying this TCR beta chain was seen a handful of times. The antigen remains undetermined. The germline gives CDR1 SGHTA, CDR2 FQGNSA. This CDR3 region has 15 residues. The junction had 5 bases not matched to a gene; V was cut back by 1 base and J by 3 bases. The sample belongs to a study of blood T cells in healthy people across ages. Whole-study findings and limits: Possibly, changes in expanded clonotypes were confounded because donor CMV status was unknown. There were more naive CD4+ cells and higher diversity in long-lived donors than in aged donors. In these data, TCR beta diversity tracked strongly with naive T cell percentage.

For the second PCR, which ran for about 6 to 12 cycles, a sample-barcoded 5' primer and a J-beta primer mix were used. Each CDR3 protein is one row after TCRdb ran MiXCR on the 5' RACE reads. Seen here are hundreds of thousands of distinct CDR3 sequences, roughly 21% observed once, and the top ten hold roughly 3.6%. Samples had at least 6.5 million PBMCs isolated from them. V usage is TRBV7-2 and J usage is TRBJ2-7, with 8 bases matching TRBD1. The TCR sequence derives from a man in his 70s in good health. The specimen was blood. The CDR3 is CASSLGGRGLYEQYF. Here the CDR3 DNA reads TGTGCCAGCAGCTTAGGTGGCAGGGGGCTCTACGAGCAGTACTTC. Full variable domain (missing parts from reference TRBV7-2 and TRBJ2-7): GAGVSQSPSNKVTEKGKDVELRCDPISGHTALYWYRQSLGQGLEFLIYFQGNSAPDKSGLPSDRFSAERTGGSVSTLTIQRTQQEDSAVYLCASSLGGRGLYEQYFGPGTRLTVT.